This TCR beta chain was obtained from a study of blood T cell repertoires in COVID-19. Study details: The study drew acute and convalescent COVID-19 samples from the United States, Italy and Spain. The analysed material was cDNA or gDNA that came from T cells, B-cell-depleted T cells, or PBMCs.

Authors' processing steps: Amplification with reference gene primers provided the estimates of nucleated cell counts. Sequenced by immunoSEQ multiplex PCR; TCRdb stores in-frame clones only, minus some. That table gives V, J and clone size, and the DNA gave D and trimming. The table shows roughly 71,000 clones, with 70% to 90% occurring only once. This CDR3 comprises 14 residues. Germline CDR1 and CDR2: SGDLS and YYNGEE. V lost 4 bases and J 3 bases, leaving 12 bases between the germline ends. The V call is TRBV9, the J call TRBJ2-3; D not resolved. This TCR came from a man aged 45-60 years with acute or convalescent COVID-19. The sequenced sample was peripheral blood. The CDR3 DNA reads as TGTGCCAGCAGCTCAGACATTGGGACAGATACGCAGTATTTT. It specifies CASSSDIGTDTQYF.